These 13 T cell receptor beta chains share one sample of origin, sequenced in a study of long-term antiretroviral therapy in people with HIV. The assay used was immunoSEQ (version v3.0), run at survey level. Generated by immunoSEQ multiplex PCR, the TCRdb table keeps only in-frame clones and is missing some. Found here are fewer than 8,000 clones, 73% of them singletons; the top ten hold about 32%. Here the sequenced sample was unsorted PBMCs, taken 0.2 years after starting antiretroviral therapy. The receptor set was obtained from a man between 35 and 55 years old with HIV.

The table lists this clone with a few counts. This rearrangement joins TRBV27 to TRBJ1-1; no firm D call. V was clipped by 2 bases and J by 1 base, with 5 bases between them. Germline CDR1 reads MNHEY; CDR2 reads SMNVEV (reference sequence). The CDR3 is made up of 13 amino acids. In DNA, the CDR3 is TGTGCCAGCAGTTTAAGGAGGAACACTGAAGCTTTCTTT. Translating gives CASSLRRNTEAFF.

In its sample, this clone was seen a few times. CDR3 nucleotides: TGTGCCAGCAGTGACAGGGGGAATGGCTACACCTTC. Protein product: CASSDRGNGYTF. This rearrangement joins TRBV2 to TRBJ1-2, with 7 nucleotides matching TRBD1. This CDR3 is built from 12 residues. V was clipped by 3 bases and J by 6 bases; unmatched bases: 1. Germline V lookup: CDR1 SNHLY, CDR2 FYNNEI.

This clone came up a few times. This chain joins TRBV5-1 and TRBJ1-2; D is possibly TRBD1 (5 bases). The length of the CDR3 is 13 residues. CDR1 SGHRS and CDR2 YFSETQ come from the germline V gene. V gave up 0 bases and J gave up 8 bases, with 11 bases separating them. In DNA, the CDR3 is TGCGCCAGCAGCTTGGGGGACCGGGGCGGCTACACCTTC. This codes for CASSLGDRGGYTF.

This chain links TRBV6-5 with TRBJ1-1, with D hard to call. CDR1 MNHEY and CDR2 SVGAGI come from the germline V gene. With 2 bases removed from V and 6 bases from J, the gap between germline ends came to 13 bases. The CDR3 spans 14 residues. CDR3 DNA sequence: TGTGCCAGCAGTTACAGAATCGGTGTGGCTGAAGCTTTCTTT. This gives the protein CASSYRIGVAEAFF.

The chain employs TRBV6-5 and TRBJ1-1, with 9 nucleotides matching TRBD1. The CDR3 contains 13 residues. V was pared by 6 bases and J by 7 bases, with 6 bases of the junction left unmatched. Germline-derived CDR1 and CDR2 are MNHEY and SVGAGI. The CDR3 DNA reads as TGTGCCAGCAGCCTGGACAGGGGAAGTGAAGCTTTCTTT. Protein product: CASSLDRGSEAFF.

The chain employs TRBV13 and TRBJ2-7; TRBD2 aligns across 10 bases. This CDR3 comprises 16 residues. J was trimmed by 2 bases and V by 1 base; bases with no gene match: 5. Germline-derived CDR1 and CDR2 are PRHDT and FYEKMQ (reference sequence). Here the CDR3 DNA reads TGTGCCAGCAGCTTAGAGGGTAGCGGGGGGCCCTACGAGCAGTACTTC. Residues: CASSLEGSGGPYEQYF.

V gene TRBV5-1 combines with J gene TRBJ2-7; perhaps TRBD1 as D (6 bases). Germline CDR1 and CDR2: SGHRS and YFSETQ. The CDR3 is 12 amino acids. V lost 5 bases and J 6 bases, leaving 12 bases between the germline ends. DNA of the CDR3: TGCGCCAGCAGTCAGGGGCTACGCGAGCAGTACTTC. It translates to CASSQGLREQYF.

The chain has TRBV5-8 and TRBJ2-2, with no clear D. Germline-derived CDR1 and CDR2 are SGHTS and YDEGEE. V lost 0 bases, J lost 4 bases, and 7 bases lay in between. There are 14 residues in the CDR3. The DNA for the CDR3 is TGTGCCAGCAGCTTGGGGACGGTCACCGGGGAGCTGTTTTTT. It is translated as CASSLGTVTGELFF.

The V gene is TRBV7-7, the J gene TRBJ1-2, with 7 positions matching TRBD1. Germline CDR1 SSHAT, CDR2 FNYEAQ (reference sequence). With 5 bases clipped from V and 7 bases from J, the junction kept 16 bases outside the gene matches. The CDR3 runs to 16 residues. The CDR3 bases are TGTGCCAGCAGCCCACCTGGACAGGAAAGAGCGCCTGGCTACACCTTC. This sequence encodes CASSPPGQERAPGYTF.

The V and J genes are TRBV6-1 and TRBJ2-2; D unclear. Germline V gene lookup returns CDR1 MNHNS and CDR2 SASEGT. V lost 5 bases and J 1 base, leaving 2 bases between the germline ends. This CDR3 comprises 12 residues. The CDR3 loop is CASSQNTGELFF. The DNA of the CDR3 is TGTGCCAGCAGTCAGAACACCGGGGAGCTGTTTTTT.

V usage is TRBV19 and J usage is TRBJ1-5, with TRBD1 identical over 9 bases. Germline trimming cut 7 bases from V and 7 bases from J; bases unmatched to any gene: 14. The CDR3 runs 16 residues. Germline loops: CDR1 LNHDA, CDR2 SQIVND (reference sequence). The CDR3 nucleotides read TGTGCCAGTACCCCCATGGGACAGGGAGAAGGGCAGCCCCAGCATTTT. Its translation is CASTPMGQGEGQPQHF. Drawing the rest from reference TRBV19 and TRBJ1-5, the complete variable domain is DGGITQSPKYLFRKEGQNVTLSCEQNLNHDAMYWYRQDPGQGLRLIYYSQIVNDFQKGDIAEGYSVSREKKESFPLTVTSAQKNPTAFYLCASTPMGQGEGQPQHFGDGTRLSIL.

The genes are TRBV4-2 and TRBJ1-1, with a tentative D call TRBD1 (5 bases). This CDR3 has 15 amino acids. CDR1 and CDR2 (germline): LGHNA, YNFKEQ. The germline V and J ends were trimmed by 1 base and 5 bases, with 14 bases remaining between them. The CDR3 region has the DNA TGTGCCAGCAGCCAAGGGTCGGGGCAAGCTACTGAAGCTTTCTTT. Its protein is CASSQGSGQATEAFF.

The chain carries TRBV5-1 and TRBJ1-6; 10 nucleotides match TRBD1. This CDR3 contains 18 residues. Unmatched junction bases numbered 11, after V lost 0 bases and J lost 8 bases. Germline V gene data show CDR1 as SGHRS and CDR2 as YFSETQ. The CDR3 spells CASSLGPVTGGDDSPLHF. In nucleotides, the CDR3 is TGCGCCAGCAGCTTGGGACCAGTGACAGGGGGCGATGATTCACCCCTCCACTTT.